This entry lists 25 T cell receptor beta chains sequenced from one sample in a study of cytomegalovirus exposure and HLA in healthy donors. Both 60 Vbeta primers and 13 Jbeta primers went into the PCR. Using immunoSEQ multiplex PCR, the repertoire was profiled, and TCRdb retains in-frame clones only, with some absent. The sample includes some 150,000 clones, roughly 82% of them seen just once. Sequencing was performed on PBMCs. Receptors were obtained from a woman in her forties or fifties in good health and CMV-seropositive.

The chain is built from TRBV7-9 and TRBJ1-2; D unresolved. CDR1 SEHNR and CDR2 FQNEAQ come from the germline V gene (reference sequence). Between the trimmed V and J ends, which lost 1 base and 4 bases, there was a span of 10 bases. The CDR3 spans 14 residues. Written as DNA, the CDR3 is TGTGCCAGCAGCTTAGACTTCACAGCCTATGGCTACACCTTC. It translates to CASSLDFTAYGYTF. Based on the CDR3 plus reference TRBV7-9 and TRBJ1-2, the full variable domain is DTGVSQNPRHKITKRGQNVTFRCDPISEHNRLYWYRQTLGQGPEFLTYFQNEAQLEKSRLLSDRFSAERPKGSFSTLEIQRTEQGDSAMYLCASSLDFTAYGYTFGSGTRLTVV.

V is TRBV27 and J is TRBJ2-3, with D unclear. Per germline, CDR1 MNHEY and CDR2 SMNVEV (reference sequence). The CDR3 sequence is 15 residues long. V was cut by 2 bases and J by 0 bases, with 9 bases left in between. CDR3 protein: CASSLIPQSTDTQYF. The CDR3 DNA is TGTGCCAGCAGTTTAATCCCCCAGAGCACAGATACGCAGTATTTT.

The chain couples TRBV6-5 to TRBJ1-1; D perhaps matches TRBD1 (5 bases). Trimming stripped 7 bases from V and 8 bases from J, with 14 bases between. Germline V lookup: CDR1 MNHEY, CDR2 SVGAGI. The CDR3 extends over 12 amino acids. The CDR3 DNA reads TGTGCCAGCAACCAGCCAGGGTTGGAAGCTTTCTTT. This sequence encodes CASNQPGLEAFF.

The rearrangement joins TRBV5-1 to TRBJ2-7, with D perhaps TRBD2 (6 bases). V was clipped by 0 bases and J by 3 bases, with 13 bases between them. CDR1 and CDR2 (germline): SGHRS, YFSETQ. The CDR3 loop spans 15 amino acids. Here the CDR3 reads CASSLAGGESYEQYF. For the CDR3, the DNA is TGCGCCAGCAGCTTGGCGGGCGGGGAGAGCTACGAGCAGTACTTC.

The chain combines TRBV9 with TRBJ2-2, with unresolved D. The length of the CDR3 is 14 residues. In germline, CDR1 is SGDLS, CDR2 YYNGEE. The V end lost 0 bases, the J end lost 1 base, and 4 bases lay between the germline ends. This CDR3 is CASSVALNTGELFF. In DNA, the CDR3 is TGTGCCAGCAGCGTAGCATTGAACACCGGGGAGCTGTTTTTT.

The V call is TRBV5-5, the J call TRBJ1-5; TRBD1 agrees at 7 bases. The germline V gene encodes CDR1 SGHKS and CDR2 YYEKEE (reference sequence). With V trimmed by 1 base and J by 3 bases, 7 bases remained unmatched. The CDR3 contains 16 residues. As DNA, the CDR3 is TGTGCCAGCAGCTTGCGCGACAGGGCCATCAATCAGCCCCAGCATTTT. This gives the protein CASSLRDRAINQPQHF.

This chain joins TRBV7-2 and TRBJ2-5, with D possibly being TRBD2 (6 bases). Between the trimmed V and J ends, which lost 5 bases and 5 bases, there was a span of 18 bases. The CDR3 is 15 amino acids. CDR1 is SGHTA and CDR2 is FQGNSA in the germline V gene. CDR3 nucleotide sequence: TGTGCCAGCAGCCTGAAGGGAGGTTGGGGGGAGACCCAGTACTTC. This gives the protein CASSLKGGWGETQYF.

V usage is TRBV14 and J usage is TRBJ1-6; 12 nucleotides line up with TRBD1. Trimming removed 10 bases from V and 6 bases from J; junction bases left unmatched: 13. The germline V gene has CDR1 SGHDN and CDR2 FVKESK. There are 17 residues in the CDR3. Here the CDR3 DNA reads TGTGCCACTCCGGGACAGGGGGCAGTTTCGATTAATTCACCCCTCCACTTT. Encoded protein: CATPGQGAVSINSPLHF. Variable domain in full (rest from reference TRBV14 and TRBJ1-6): EAGVTQFPSHSVIEKGQTVTLRCDPISGHDNLYWYRRVMGKEIKFLLHFVKESKQDESGMPNNRFLAERTGGTYSTLKVQPAELEDSGVYFCATPGQGAVSINSPLHFGNGTRLTVT.

J is TRBJ2-7 and V is TRBV19, with 11 bases lining up with TRBD1. This CDR3 has 15 residues. Germline CDR1 reads LNHDA; CDR2 reads SQIVND (reference sequence). Losses at the gene ends were 5 bases for V and 3 bases for J; bases not matched to a gene: 6. The CDR3, as DNA: TGTGCCAGTAGTCCTCGGGGGACAGGGGGCTACGAGCAGTACTTC. It yields the protein CASSPRGTGGYEQYF.

The DNA for the CDR3 is TGTGCCAGCAGCCCCCCTCAGTTGGACTATGGCTACACCTTC. This translates into CASSPPQLDYGYTF. This chain connects TRBV5-6 to TRBJ1-2; D remains unclear. Trimming removed 4 bases at V and 3 bases at J, with 13 bases between. CDR1 and CDR2 from the germline V gene are SGHDT and YYEEEE. The CDR3 contains 14 residues.

The rearrangement links TRBV7-8 to TRBJ1-2; 11 bases fit TRBD1. The CDR3 covers 15 residues. Losses at the gene ends were 3 bases for V and 4 bases for J; bases not matched to a gene: 4. Germline CDR1 reads SGHVS; CDR2 reads FQNEAQ. CDR3 DNA sequence: TGTGCCAGCAGCTTCGGACAGGGGGCGGTCTATGGCTACACCTTC. Translating it yields CASSFGQGAVYGYTF.

Details on this clone: This specimen includes other DNA sequences encoding the same CDR3. The CDR3 sequence: CASSYSSGASTDTQYF. The CDR3 coding sequence is TGTGCCAGCAGTTACTCGAGCGGGGCTAGCACAGATACGCAGTATTTT. The chain links TRBV6-5 to TRBJ2-3; 7 nucleotides match TRBD2. Germline V gene lookup returns CDR1 MNHEY and CDR2 SVGAGI. V dropped 0 bases and J dropped 0; count of bases not matched to a gene: 3. This CDR3 region has 16 residues.

On this clone: One junction end does not reproduce the germline sequence, and a read error may be involved. This chain links TRBV2 with TRBJ2-7; a weak D match, TRBD2 (5 bases). Per the germline V gene, CDR1 is SNHLY and CDR2 is FYNNEI. The CDR3 contains 10 residues. CDR3 sequence: CASSEGEEVF. Written as DNA, the CDR3 is TGTGCCAGCAGTGAGGGTGAGGAGGTCTTC.

This clone was counted only a few times. The V call is TRBV2, the J call TRBJ1-6; 7 bases align to TRBD1. The length of the CDR3 is 12 residues. The junction had 1 base not matched to a gene; V was cut back by 7 bases and J by 7 bases. CDR1 SNHLY and CDR2 FYNNEI come from the germline V gene. Here the CDR3 DNA reads TGTGCCAGCAAACAGGGGAATTCACCCCTCCACTTT. This codes for CASKQGNSPLHF.

This clone appeared a few times. The gene calls are TRBV27 and TRBJ2-1, with TRBD1 as a possible D gene (5 bases). The CDR3 consists of 12 residues. V was clipped by 5 bases and J by 10 bases, with 12 bases between them. Germline values: CDR1 MNHEY, CDR2 SMNVEV (reference sequence). CDR3 coding DNA: TGTGCCAGCAGTCCCCAGGGATGGGAGCAGTTCTTC. Protein product: CASSPQGWEQFF.

This sequence joins TRBV5-1 and TRBJ2-2; possible D gene TRBD1, 5 bases. This CDR3 region has 12 residues. V was clipped by 4 bases and J by 4 bases, with 5 bases between them. Germline V CDR1 and CDR2: SGHRS, YFSETQ. In DNA, the CDR3 is TGCGCCAGCAGCGGGGCCACCGGGGAGCTGTTTTTT. Encoded protein: CASSGATGELFF.

This rearrangement joins TRBV23-1 to TRBJ2-7; D gene unclear. TRBV23-1 is filed as an ORF, its function uncertain. The CDR3 totals 15 residues. Trimming pared 8 bases from V and 0 bases from J, leaving 17 bases between. The CDR3 region has the DNA TGCGCCAGCGGTAACCAACACCGCCTCTCCTACGAGCAGTACTTC. It translates to CASGNQHRLSYEQYF.

The rearrangement joins TRBV2 to TRBJ2-3; D remains unclear. The germline V gene encodes CDR1 SNHLY and CDR2 FYNNEI. V dropped 4 bases and J dropped 4 bases, with 9 bases sitting between them. This CDR3 has 13 residues. CDR3: CASSGQRPDTQYF. The CDR3, as DNA: TGTGCCAGCAGTGGGCAGCGCCCAGATACGCAGTATTTT.

The V call is TRBV19, the J call TRBJ2-5; a possible D gene is TRBD1 (7 bases). CDR1 LNHDA and CDR2 SQIVND come from the germline V gene (reference sequence). V shed 6 bases and J shed 4 bases, with 15 bases lying between them. This CDR3 comprises 14 residues. CDR3 sequence reads: CASRDYRGGETQYF. The CDR3 nucleotides are TGTGCCAGTAGAGATTACAGGGGAGGAGAGACCCAGTACTTC. The whole variable domain, filled in from reference TRBV19 and TRBJ2-5, reads DGGITQSPKYLFRKEGQNVTLSCEQNLNHDAMYWYRQDPGQGLRLIYYSQIVNDFQKGDIAEGYSVSREKKESFPLTVTSAQKNPTAFYLCASRDYRGGETQYFGPGTRLLVL.

J is TRBJ2-1 and V is TRBV9, with a weak D call TRBD2 (6 bases). The CDR3 spans 14 residues. The V end lost 4 bases, the J end lost 7 bases, and 15 bases lay between the germline ends. Germline-derived CDR1 and CDR2 are SGDLS and YYNGEE. The DNA of the CDR3 is TGTGCCAGCAGCCCGGGGACTTGGGGGAATGAGCAGTTCTTC. Translated: CASSPGTWGNEQFF.

V is TRBV10-3 and J is TRBJ2-3; 7 bases fit TRBD1. CDR1 ENHRY and CDR2 SYGVKD come from the germline V gene. With 4 bases clipped from V and 4 bases from J, the junction kept 8 bases outside the gene matches. This CDR3 is built from 15 residues. The CDR3 region is CAISGKGGFSDTQYF. The CDR3 DNA is TGTGCCATCAGTGGCAAAGGGGGCTTCTCAGATACGCAGTATTTT.

The chain recombines TRBV7-6 with TRBJ1-2, with 7 bases aligning to TRBD1. Germline V lookup: CDR1 SGHVS, CDR2 FNYEAQ. Trimming cost V 3 bases and J 5 bases; bases outside gene matches: 3. The CDR3 spans 13 residues. The CDR3 nucleotides read TGTGCCAGCAGCTTTCCCAGGGGGTATGGCTACACCTTC. Protein sequence: CASSFPRGYGYTF.

V gene TRBV9 combines with J gene TRBJ1-5; possible D gene TRBD1, 6 bases. Trimming stripped 0 bases from V and 4 bases from J, with 11 bases between. Germline CDR1 reads SGDLS; CDR2 reads YYNGEE. The CDR3 covers 15 residues. DNA for the CDR3: TGTGCCAGCAGCGTAGGGGGGGGCGAAAATCAGCCCCAGCATTTT. Its protein is CASSVGGGENQPQHF.

The J gene is TRBJ2-7, the V gene TRBV7-6; D is unresolved. The CDR3 contains 15 residues. Trimming removed 5 bases from V and 1 base from J, with 15 bases in between. Per germline, CDR1 SGHVS and CDR2 FNYEAQ. The DNA for the CDR3 is TGTGCCAGCAGCCCCTTGCAGTTGACTTCCTACGAGCAGTACTTC. Amino acids: CASSPLQLTSYEQYF.

This sequence joins TRBV19 and TRBJ2-1; 7 positions match TRBD2. This CDR3 has 14 residues. Trimming removed 4 bases from V and 12 bases from J; junction bases left unmatched: 12. CDR1 and CDR2 from the germline V gene are LNHDA and SQIVND (reference sequence). CDR3 residues: CASSNQGLSHGQFF. As DNA, the CDR3 is TGTGCCAGTAGTAATCAGGGACTATCGCACGGGCAGTTCTTC.